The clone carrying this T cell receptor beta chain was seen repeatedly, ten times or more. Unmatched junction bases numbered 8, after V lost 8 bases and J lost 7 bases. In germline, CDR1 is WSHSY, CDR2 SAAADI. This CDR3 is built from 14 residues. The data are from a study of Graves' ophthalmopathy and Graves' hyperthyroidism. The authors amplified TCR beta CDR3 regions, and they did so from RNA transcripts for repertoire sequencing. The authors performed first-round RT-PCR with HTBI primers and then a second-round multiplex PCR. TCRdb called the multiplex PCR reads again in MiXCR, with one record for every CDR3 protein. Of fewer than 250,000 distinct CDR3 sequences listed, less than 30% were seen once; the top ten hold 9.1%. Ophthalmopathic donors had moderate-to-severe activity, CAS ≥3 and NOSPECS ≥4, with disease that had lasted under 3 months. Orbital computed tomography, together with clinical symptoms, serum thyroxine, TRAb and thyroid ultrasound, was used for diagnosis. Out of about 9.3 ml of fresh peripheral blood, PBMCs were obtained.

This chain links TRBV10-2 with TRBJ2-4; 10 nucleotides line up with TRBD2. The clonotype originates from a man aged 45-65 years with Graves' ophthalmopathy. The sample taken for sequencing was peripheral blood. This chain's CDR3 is CASREAGGGNIQYF. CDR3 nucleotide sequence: TGCGCCAGCCGGGAAGCGGGAGGGGGGAACATTCAGTACTTC.